This entry features one TCR beta chain sequence. Antigen unknown. Researchers ran the PCR with 60 Vbeta and 13 Jbeta primers. Using immunoSEQ multiplex PCR, the repertoire was profiled, and TCRdb retains in-frame clones only, with some absent. The table shows about 170,000 clones, with roughly 70% occurring only once. This CDR3 has 14 amino acids. The germline V gene encodes CDR1 SGHRS and CDR2 YFSETQ. The V and J ends lost 0 bases and 3 bases respectively, with 8 bases between them. This specimen belongs to a study of cytomegalovirus exposure and HLA in healthy donors. Study in general: Out of 300 to 500 genotyped donors, 81% belonged to the Caucasian-associated ancestry cluster. Study-level results: Some TCR beta chains (about 170 of them) were listed as cytomegalovirus-associated. Presence/absence analyses treated sequencing depth as roughly uniform across donors.

The sample comprised PBMCs. The TCR originated in a woman under 30 in good health and CMV-seropositive. This chain joins TRBV5-1 and TRBJ2-3; possibly TRBD2 for D (6 bases). CDR3 residues: CASSLGTTTDTQYF. The DNA of the CDR3 is TGCGCCAGCAGCTTGGGGACTACTACAGATACGCAGTATTTT.